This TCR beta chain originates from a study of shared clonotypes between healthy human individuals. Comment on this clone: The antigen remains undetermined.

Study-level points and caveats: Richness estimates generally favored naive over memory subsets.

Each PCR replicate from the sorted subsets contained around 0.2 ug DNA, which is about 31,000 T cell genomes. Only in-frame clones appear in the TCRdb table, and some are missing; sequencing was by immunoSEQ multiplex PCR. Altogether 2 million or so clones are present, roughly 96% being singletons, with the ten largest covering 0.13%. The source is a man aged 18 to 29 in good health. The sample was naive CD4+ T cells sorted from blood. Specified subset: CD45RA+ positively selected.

CDR3 loop: CACGYGDTQYF. Here the CDR3 DNA reads TGTGCCTGTGGGTATGGAGATACGCAGTATTTT. This chain links TRBV21-1 with TRBJ2-3. TRBV21-1 is labeled a pseudogene. The CDR3 has 11 residues.